Each of the 19 T cell receptor beta chains below was sequenced from the same sample in a study of spatial heterogeneity in lung cancer. TCRdb fed the 5' RACE reads into MiXCR, producing one record per CDR3 protein. The sample records a few thousand distinct CDR3 sequences, over 7.5% being singletons. As for time point: sample taken at primary tumor resection. The sequencing used normal lung tissue next to the tumor, collected at surgery. These receptors originate from a female donor with early-stage non-small cell lung cancer.

This clonotype is classed as medium-sized. The chain joins TRBV29-1 to TRBJ1-4; 10 bases match TRBD1. There are 12 residues in the CDR3. Trimming at V came to 7 bases and at J to 8 bases, leaving 4 bases not matched to a gene. Germline assignment: CDR1 SQVTM and CDR2 ANQGSEA. The DNA for the CDR3 is TGCAGCGCCCGGACAGGGGGGGAAAAACTGTTTTTT. Residues: CSARTGGEKLFF.

Details on this clonotype: One end of the junction does not line up with germline, which may come from a read error. The chain is built from TRBV7-3 and TRBJ2-6; D is possibly TRBD1 or TRBD2 (5 bases each). Germline V gene sequence: CDR1 SGHTA, CDR2 FQGTGA. The CDR3 spans 16 residues. Written as DNA, the CDR3 is TGTGCCAGCAGCTTGACATCTAGCTCTGGGGCCAACATCCTGTCTTTC. Its protein product is CASSLTSSSGANILSF.

By sample share, this clonotype is medium-sized (0.01 to 0.1%). CDR3 residues: CASSENRGLNEKLFF. CDR3 in DNA: TGTGCCAGCAGCGAGAACAGGGGGCTTAATGAAAAACTGTTTTTT. The genes are TRBV5-4 and TRBJ1-4, with TRBD1 matching 9 bases. The CDR3 has 15 residues. V lost 4 bases and J lost 4; bases outside the gene matches: 5. CDR1 and CDR2 from the germline V gene are SGHNT and YYREEE (reference sequence).

This clonotype was detected many times. V is TRBV27 and J is TRBJ1-2; tentative D call: TRBD1 (6 bases). This CDR3 has 13 amino acids. The germline gives CDR1 MNHEY, CDR2 SMNVEV (reference sequence). Trimming took 2 bases from V and 5 from J, leaving 9 bases between them. The chain's CDR3 is CASSLRGTYGYTF. CDR3 nucleotides: TGTGCCAGCAGTTTAAGGGGGACTTATGGCTACACCTTC.

This clonotype rates as medium-sized. This rearrangement joins TRBV9 to TRBJ1-5; D gene unclear. V dropped 2 bases and J dropped 2 bases, with 2 bases sitting between them. Germline lookup yields CDR1 SGDLS and CDR2 YYNGEE. The CDR3 totals 12 residues. The CDR3: CASSVGNQPQHF. The CDR3 region has the DNA TGTGCCAGCAGCGTCGGCAATCAGCCCCAGCATTTT.

This clonotype is labeled medium-sized (0.01 to 0.1%). The chain carries TRBV28 and TRBJ2-5; D uncertain. CDR1 is MDHEN and CDR2 is SYDVKM in the germline V gene. The CDR3 contains 11 residues. Trimming took 9 bases from V and 4 from J, leaving 9 bases between them. CDR3 protein: CARAWGETQYF. The CDR3 bases are TGTGCCAGGGCCTGGGGAGAGACCCAGTACTTC.

This clonotype is deemed medium-sized. The chain carries TRBV27 and TRBJ2-1; D gene uncertain. Germline V gives CDR1 MNHEY, CDR2 SMNVEV (reference sequence). The CDR3 covers 13 residues. V lost 4 bases to trimming and J lost 10 bases, with 14 bases between them. CDR3 sequence: CASSYHSLAEQFF. The CDR3 DNA is TGTGCCAGCAGTTACCACAGTCTTGCCGAGCAGTTCTTC.

This clonotype was seen repeatedly, ten times or more. CDR3 DNA: TGTGCCAGCTCACCGGGGGTATTGGCGAACAATGAGCAGTTCTTC. Its translation: CASSPGVLANNEQFF. This chain links TRBV18 with TRBJ2-1; D could derive from TRBD1 or TRBD2 (5 bases each). The V gene's germline CDR1 is KGHSH and CDR2 LQKENI. Trimming left V 3 bases short and J 5 bases short, with 14 bases between. The CDR3 totals 15 residues.

Judged by abundance, this clonotype is medium-sized. The V and J genes are TRBV7-3 and TRBJ2-1, with TRBD1 as a possible D gene (5 bases). V shed 2 bases and J shed 5 bases, with 19 bases lying between them. Germline CDR1 and CDR2: SGHTA and FQGTGA. The CDR3 covers 17 residues. The CDR3 DNA reads as TGTGCCAGCAGCTTAGGCCCGACAGTAAGTCTTAACAATGAGCAGTTCTTC. It is translated as CASSLGPTVSLNNEQFF.

This clonotype was observed at least ten times. The DNA for the CDR3 is TGCGCCAGCAGCCAGTTCCGGGACTCCTACTCCTACGAGCAGTACTTC. Translated, it gives CASSQFRDSYSYEQYF. The chain uses TRBV4-3 and TRBJ2-7; possibly TRBD2 for D (6 bases). Trimming took off 3 bases at V and 0 bases at J, with 15 bases between the two ends. Germline V gene lookup returns CDR1 LGHNA and CDR2 YSLEER. The CDR3 loop spans 16 amino acids.

The rearrangement uses TRBV20-1 and TRBJ2-1, with unresolved D. Germline V CDR1 and CDR2: DFQATT, SNEGSKA (reference sequence). The CDR3 covers 16 residues. Trimming pared 6 bases from V and 4 bases from J, leaving 22 bases between. The CDR3 DNA follows: TGCAGTGCCGCCTTGGGCGGACCCACCCTTTACAATGAGCAGTTCTTC. Its protein product is CSAALGGPTLYNEQFF.

By sample share, this clonotype is medium-sized. This sequence joins TRBV5-4 and TRBJ2-2; 7 nucleotides align to TRBD2. This CDR3 spans 15 amino acids. V shed 2 bases and J 4 bases; nucleotides not matched to a gene: 5. CDR1 is SGHNT and CDR2 is YYREEE in the germline V gene (reference sequence). The CDR3 DNA sequence: TGTGCCAGCAGCTTTGGACTAGTCGGCACCGGGGAGCTGTTTTTT. This codes for CASSFGLVGTGELFF.

This clonotype is deemed medium-sized. The chain links TRBV27 to TRBJ2-2; the D gene is possibly TRBD1 (5 bases). The CDR3 covers 16 residues. Deletions cut 7 bases from V and 4 bases from J, with 19 bases between. Germline V lookup: CDR1 MNHEY, CDR2 SMNVEV (reference sequence). The CDR3 DNA sequence: TGTGCCAGCACCCTCCTAGGACACGCGAGCACCGGGGAGCTGTTTTTT. Its translation: CASTLLGHASTGELFF.

This clonotype is labeled large. The chain recombines TRBV20-1 with TRBJ2-3; 10 bases map to TRBD2. V was pared by 2 bases and J by 0 bases, with 5 bases of the junction left unmatched. The CDR3 length is 16 residues. CDR1 and CDR2 from the germline V gene are DFQATT and SNEGSKA (reference sequence). CDR3 sequence (DNA): TGCAGTGCTAGACGGGGACTAGCGACTAGCACAGATACGCAGTATTTT. Residues: CSARRGLATSTDTQYF.

The rearrangement uses TRBV24-1 and TRBJ2-1, with 11 bases fitting TRBD2. The CDR3 spans 17 residues. CDR1 KGHDR and CDR2 SFDVKD come from the germline V gene. V lost 1 base, J lost 8 bases, and 9 bases stayed unmatched. For the CDR3, the DNA is TGTGCCACCAGTGATTTTTCCCAGACTAGCGGGATCGATGAGCAGTTCTTC. Residues: CATSDFSQTSGIDEQFF.

This clonotype counts as medium-sized. V is TRBV27 and J is TRBJ2-4; TRBD1 matches at 8 bases. The junction had 6 bases not matched to a gene; V was cut back by 5 bases and J by 9 bases. The germline CDR1 and CDR2 sequences are MNHEY and SMNVEV (reference sequence). There are 13 residues in the CDR3. The CDR3 DNA sequence: TGTGCCAGCAGTCCCGGACAGGGCAGCATTCAGTACTTC. Its protein product is CASSPGQGSIQYF.

At least ten counts were recorded for this clonotype. The chain couples TRBV9 to TRBJ2-7; TRBD1 aligns across 9 bases. Germline values: CDR1 SGDLS, CDR2 YYNGEE. This CDR3 comprises 13 residues. V lost 3 bases and J lost 2; bases outside the gene matches: 0. This CDR3 reads CASSGQGAYEQYF. Here the CDR3 DNA reads TGTGCCAGCAGCGGACAGGGGGCCTACGAGCAGTACTTC.

This chain joins TRBV28 and TRBJ1-4, with a possible D match to TRBD1 (5 bases). This CDR3 is 15 amino acids long. V gave up 3 bases and J gave up 6 bases, with 14 bases separating them. CDR1 and CDR2 (germline): MDHEN, SYDVKM. DNA of the CDR3: TGTGCCAGCAGTTTGTTTCGCAGGGCTGATGAAAAACTGTTTTTT. Its protein product is CASSLFRRADEKLFF.

This clonotype was counted at least ten times. V is TRBV20-1 and J is TRBJ2-7; perhaps TRBD1 as D (5 bases). Germline V gene data show CDR1 as DFQATT and CDR2 as SNEGSKA (reference sequence). Between the trimmed V and J ends, which lost 6 bases and 0 bases, there was a span of 18 bases. The CDR3 totals 15 residues. The chain's CDR3 is CSASHRSGLSYEQYF. In nucleotides, the CDR3 is TGCAGTGCCAGCCACAGGAGTGGGCTCTCCTACGAGCAGTACTTC.